A selection of T cell receptor beta chains follows, all from one sample in a study of blood T cell repertoires in COVID-19. Data came from immunoSEQ multiplex PCR; TCRdb stores just in-frame clones and leaves some out. The sample lists a few hundred thousand clones, approximately 82% occurring once. What was sequenced was peripheral blood. These receptors were taken from a woman aged 18-35 years with acute or convalescent COVID-19. Each CDR3 is given with its conserved first and last residue. D genes are given only for firm matches. Clone size is stated in some rows and not others, as once, few, many or a class when expanded.

>once|TRBV10-3|TRBJ2-2|TRBD2
CAISRSGRATTGELFF
TGTGCCATCAGTCGGAGCGGGAGGGCCACCACCGGGGAGCTGTTTTTT
>.|TRBV7-2|TRBJ2-7|TRBD2
CASSPYSGASYEQYF
TGTGCCAGCAGCCCGTATAGCGGGGCCTCCTACGAGCAGTACTTC
>once|TRBV18|TRBJ1-5|.
CASSPGPGMWSNQPQHF
TGTGCCAGCTCACCAGGGCCAGGGATGTGGAGCAATCAGCCCCAGCATTTT
>few|TRBV6-5|TRBJ1-3|TRBD1
CASSFLGTAGNTIYF
TGTGCCAGCAGTTTCCTAGGGACAGCTGGAAACACCATATATTTT
>.|TRBV7-6|TRBJ2-1|TRBD1
CASSLAGQTGNEQFF
TGTGCCAGCAGCTTAGCGGGACAGACAGGAAATGAGCAGTTCTTC
>few|TRBV19|TRBJ1-5|.
CASSIGAANQPQHF
TGTGCCAGTAGTATTGGGGCCGCGAATCAGCCCCAGCATTTT
>.|TRBV15|TRBJ1-5|.
CATSRGTGPNQPQHF
TGTGCCACCAGCAGAGGTACAGGGCCTAATCAGCCCCAGCATTTT
>.|TRBV28|TRBJ2-7|TRBD1
CASRPYGNDPTGGARPYEQYF
TGTGCCAGCAGACCATACGGAAACGACCCAACAGGGGGCGCACGTCCCTACGAGCAGTACTTC
>.|TRBV7-8|TRBJ2-2|TRBD2
CASALGLAGVYTGELFF
TGTGCCAGTGCACTTGGACTAGCGGGAGTATACACCGGGGAGCTGTTTTTT
>.|TRBV6-5|TRBJ1-5|.
CASSYAGGGNQPQHF
TGTGCCAGCAGTTACGCCGGGGGAGGCAATCAGCCCCAGCATTTT
>.|TRBV5-1|TRBJ1-4|TRBD1
CASSLGDRVGEKLFF
TGCGCCAGCAGCTTGGGTGACAGGGTCGGTGAAAAACTGTTTTTT
>.|TRBV7-9|TRBJ2-5|.
CASSLVSAGTETQYF
TGTGCCAGCAGCTTAGTTTCCGCGGGAACGGAGACCCAGTACTTC
>.|TRBV5-6|TRBJ1-5|.
CASSWGGANQPQHF
TGTGCCAGCAGCTGGGGGGGTGCCAATCAGCCCCAGCATTTT
>once|TRBV7-9|TRBJ2-1|TRBD2
CASSLAGASGRKFF
TGTGCCAGCAGCTTAGCGGGGGCTAGCGGGAGAAAGTTCTTC
>.|TRBV9|TRBJ2-7|.
CASSVDPWGAYEQYF
TGTGCCAGCAGCGTAGACCCCTGGGGCGCGTACGAGCAGTACTTC
>.|TRBV14|TRBJ2-1|TRBD2
CASSRMGGSTGFF
TGTGCCAGCAGCCGGATGGGAGGGTCCACCGGGTTCTTC
>.|TRBV9|TRBJ1-2|TRBD1
CASSTHTGANYGYTF
TGTGCCAGCAGCACCCATACAGGGGCCAACTATGGCTACACCTTC
>.|TRBV30|TRBJ2-3|TRBD2
CAWTSGRAVSTDTQYF
TGTGCCTGGACTAGCGGGAGGGCGGTCAGCACAGATACGCAGTATTTT
>.|TRBV27|TRBJ2-3|.
CASSLSTTVTQYF
TGTGCCAGCAGTTTATCTACCACAGTGACGCAGTATTTT
>.|TRBV19|TRBJ1-3|.
CASSISGSGNTIYF
TGTGCCAGTAGTATCTCGGGGTCTGGAAACACCATATATTTT
>once|TRBV5-1|TRBJ2-1|.
CASATDTPSSYNEQFF
TGCGCCAGCGCCACCGACACACCAAGCTCCTACAATGAGCAGTTCTTC
>.|TRBV2|TRBJ2-1|TRBD2
CASEAGTSGSNEQFF
TGTGCCAGCGAGGCCGGGACTAGCGGGAGCAATGAGCAGTTCTTC
>.|TRBV7-6|TRBJ2-5|TRBD1
CASEQGETQYF
TGTGCCAGTGAACAGGGGGAGACCCAGTACTTC
>.|TRBV10-3|TRBJ1-2|.
CAISKDGNYGYTF
TGTGCCATCAGTAAAGACGGGAACTATGGCTACACCTTC
>.|TRBV30|TRBJ1-3|TRBD1
CAWSDIQGVRNTIYF
TGTGCCTGGAGTGACATCCAGGGGGTTAGAAACACCATATATTTT
>.|TRBV5-1|TRBJ2-4|TRBD1
CASSGQGENIQYF
TGCGCCAGCAGCGGACAGGGGGAAAACATTCAGTACTTC
>.|TRBV6-2/TRBV6-3|TRBJ2-7|.
CASSLQDNFGEQYF
TGTGCCAGCAGTCTACAGGATAATTTCGGTGAGCAGTACTTC
>.|TRBV6-5|TRBJ1-3|TRBD1
CASNRQGAYGNTIYF
TGTGCCAGCAACCGACAGGGGGCATATGGAAACACCATATATTTT
>.|TRBV3-1/TRBV3-2|TRBJ1-2|TRBD1
CASSQGTGDILF
TGTGCCAGCAGCCAGGGGACAGGGGACATCCTCTTC
>.|TRBV5-1|TRBJ1-1|TRBD1
CASSWGDREFTEAFF
TGCGCCAGCAGCTGGGGGGACAGGGAATTTACTGAAGCTTTCTTT
>.|TRBV7-3|TRBJ2-2|TRBD1
CASSRGQGASTGELFF
TGTGCCAGCAGCAGAGGACAGGGGGCGAGCACCGGGGAGCTGTTTTTT
>.|TRBV6-2/TRBV6-3|TRBJ2-7|.
CASSPSREQYF
TGTGCCAGCAGCCCCTCTAGGGAGCAGTACTTC
>.|TRBV4-3|TRBJ1-2|.
CASSQDPTANYGYTF
TGCGCCAGCAGCCAGGATCCGACAGCTAACTATGGCTACACCTTC
>once|TRBV4-2|TRBJ2-5|TRBD2
CASSFTGRRESDETQYF
TGTGCCAGCAGCTTTACCGGGCGGCGGGAGTCGGATGAGACCCAGTACTTC
>.|TRBV28|TRBJ1-3|.
CASSLWQISGNTIYF
TGTGCCAGCAGTTTATGGCAGATCTCTGGAAACACCATATATTTT
>.|TRBV28|TRBJ2-1|TRBD1
CASSSPGTGVNNEQFF
TGTGCCAGCAGTTCCCCCGGGACAGGGGTCAACAATGAGCAGTTCTTC
>.|TRBV7-9|TRBJ1-3|.
CASSAYSGNTIYF
TGTGCCAGCAGCGCCTACTCTGGAAACACCATATATTTT
>.|TRBV24-1|TRBJ1-2|TRBD1
CATSDSWTGENGYTF
TGTGCCACCAGTGATTCCTGGACAGGGGAAAATGGCTACACCTTC
>few|TRBV27|TRBJ1-4|.
CASSGNRRGEKLFF
TGTGCCAGCAGTGGTAACAGGAGGGGTGAAAAACTGTTTTTT
>.|TRBV6-1|TRBJ2-7|.
CASSEVMFSFEDRDYEQYF
TGTGCCAGCAGTGAAGTGATGTTTTCTTTTGAGGACAGAGACTACGAGCAGTACTTC
>once|TRBV27|TRBJ1-1|TRBD1
CASSFVDQGGFGEAFF
TGTGCCAGCAGTTTCGTCGACCAAGGGGGCTTTGGCGAAGCTTTCTTT
>.|TRBV10-3|TRBJ2-5|.
CAIRSMDSKETQYF
TGTGCCATCAGATCCATGGACTCGAAAGAGACCCAGTACTTC
>.|TRBV6-2/TRBV6-3|TRBJ2-4|.
CASSYSLIAKNIQYF
TGTGCCAGCAGTTATAGTCTGATTGCCAAAAACATTCAGTACTTC
>.|TRBV18|TRBJ1-1|.
CASSPQPGLPNTEAFF
TGTGCCAGCTCACCACAACCGGGACTCCCGAACACTGAAGCTTTCTTT
>.|TRBV12-3/TRBV12-4|TRBJ1-5|.
CASGGFRNQPQHF
TGTGCCAGTGGAGGGTTTCGGAATCAGCCCCAGCATTTT
>few|TRBV12-3/TRBV12-4|TRBJ2-7|.
CATSRGNEQYF
TGTGCCACCTCCCGAGGCAACGAGCAGTACTTC
>.|TRBV7-9|TRBJ1-2|TRBD1
CASSVGQGEYGYTF
TGTGCCAGCAGCGTTGGACAGGGAGAGTATGGCTACACCTTC
>.|TRBV7-2|TRBJ1-3|.
CASSSNRGSSGNTIYF
TGTGCCAGCAGCTCCAATCGGGGGAGCTCTGGAAACACCATATATTTT
>.|TRBV6-6|TRBJ2-4|.
CASSYSYANIQYF
TGTGCCAGCAGTTACTCATACGCGAACATTCAGTACTTC
>.|TRBV29-1|TRBJ2-3|TRBD1
CSVEGAETGDVIMRQYF
TGCAGCGTTGAAGGAGCTGAGACAGGGGACGTGATAATGAGGCAGTATTTT
>.|TRBV11-3|TRBJ2-1|TRBD2
CASSLETSAGGPGNEQFF
TGTGCCAGCAGCTTAGAAACGTCGGCGGGAGGGCCGGGGAATGAGCAGTTCTTC